The source of this T cell receptor (beta chain) is a study of blood T cell repertoires in COVID-19. Whole-study context: From T cells, B-cell-depleted T cells, or PBMCs came the material, which was cDNA or gDNA.

Germline assignment: CDR1 SGHRS and CDR2 YFSETQ. V shed 4 bases, J shed 0 bases, and the junction held 8 bases outside the gene matches. The CDR3 is 16 residues long. Methods used by the authors: Researchers report that nucleated cell counts were estimated from reference gene primer amplification. TCRdb's table, derived via immunoSEQ multiplex PCR, lists solely in-frame clones and lacks some. D and trimming come from the DNA, and the V and J calls and clone size come from that table. The top ten hold roughly a fifth of the sample, which has under 200,000 clones, around 82% seen once. The source material was peripheral blood. The rearrangement links TRBV5-1 to TRBJ2-3; 7 bases map to TRBD1. This sequence was found in a woman in her 70s who had recovered from COVID-19. The CDR3 DNA sequence: TGCGCCAGCAGCCCTAAAAGGGGGCAGAGCACAGATACGCAGTATTTT. Translated, it gives CASSPKRGQSTDTQYF.